A single sample is the source of the 8 T cell receptor beta chains below, sequenced in a study of cytomegalovirus exposure and HLA in healthy donors. The primer mix had 60 Vbeta and 13 Jbeta primers. Assay: immunoSEQ multiplex PCR; the TCRdb copy retains only in-frame clones and omits some. In the table there are more than 100,000 clones, approximately 15% of which are singletons. Sequencing was carried out using PBMCs. Receptors were obtained from a woman aged 18 to 35 in good health and CMV-seronegative.

The chain employs TRBV2 and TRBJ1-5, with D perhaps matching TRBD1 (5 bases). V lost 6 bases and J 1 base, leaving 16 bases between the germline ends. The CDR3 runs to 16 residues. CDR1 and CDR2 from the germline V gene are SNHLY and FYNNEI. The CDR3 nucleotides read TGTGCCAGCAGGGGTCTCCCTGACAGAAGCAATCAGCCCCAGCATTTT. This translates into CASRGLPDRSNQPQHF.

The chain recombines TRBV27 with TRBJ1-5; D may be TRBD1 (5 bases). CDR1 MNHEY and CDR2 SMNVEV come from the germline V gene (reference sequence). The V end was cut by 6 bases, the J end by 11 bases, with 14 bases between. The CDR3 is made up of 12 amino acids. CDR3 residues: CASSLAGGSQHF. For the CDR3, the DNA is TGTGCCAGCAGCCTGGCCGGGGGTTCCCAGCATTTT.

Only a few counts were recorded for this clone. Other DNA sequences from this sample encode an identical CDR3 as well. The chain couples TRBV30 to TRBJ1-1; TRBD1 might be the D (6 bases). V was clipped by 1 base and J by 5 bases, with 8 bases between them. The germline gives CDR1 GTSNPN, CDR2 SVGIG (reference sequence). The CDR3 contains 12 residues. CDR3 nucleotides: TGTGCCTGGAGTGGAGGGGGAACTGAAGCTTTCTTT. This translates into CAWSGGGTEAFF.

This clone was counted a few times. The genes are TRBV2 and TRBJ1-2, with D unclear. Trimming shortened V by 4 bases and J by 1 base, and 7 bases separated the two germline ends. Germline CDR1 and CDR2: SNHLY and FYNNEI. The CDR3 sequence is 13 residues long. CDR3 residues: CASSGEGNYGYTF. The CDR3 DNA follows: TGTGCCAGCAGTGGGGAGGGTAACTATGGCTACACCTTC.

This clone turned up a few times. V is TRBV30 and J is TRBJ1-6; maybe TRBD1 (6 bases). The V end was cut by 2 bases, the J end by 1 base, with 9 bases between. Germline CDR1 is GTSNPN and CDR2 is SVGIG (reference sequence). The CDR3 spans 15 residues. CDR3 coding DNA: TGTGCCTGGAGTTTCAGGGGATCCTATAATTCACCCCTCCACTTT. Amino acid sequence: CAWSFRGSYNSPLHF.

V usage is TRBV5-4 and J usage is TRBJ2-1; 7 bases line up with TRBD2. Germline-derived CDR1 and CDR2 are SGHNT and YYREEE (reference sequence). V trimming: 2 bases; J trimming: 5 bases; junction bases outside the gene matches: 7. The CDR3 loop spans 15 amino acids. CDR3 coding DNA: TGTGCCAGCAGCTTCGGCGGGGGTGCCAACAATGAGCAGTTCTTC. Translation: CASSFGGGANNEQFF.

The chain uses TRBV7-2 and TRBJ2-7; possibly TRBD2 for D (7 bases). Germline assignment: CDR1 SGHTA and CDR2 FQGNSA. This CDR3 comprises 14 residues. V lost 5 bases to trimming and J lost 2 bases, with 13 bases between them. Written as DNA, the CDR3 is TGTGCCAGCAGCCTGGGGGGGCCGACCTACGAGCAGTACTTC. Translation: CASSLGGPTYEQYF.

This clone was counted a few times. This chain links TRBV27 with TRBJ2-7; D may be TRBD1 (6 bases). The germline V gene has CDR1 MNHEY and CDR2 SMNVEV (reference sequence). This CDR3 comprises 14 residues. Trimming pared 5 bases from V and 3 bases from J, leaving 14 bases between. Here the CDR3 reads CASSLRDTHYEQYF. For the CDR3, the DNA is TGTGCCAGCAGTCTACGGGACACCCACTACGAGCAGTACTTC.